A selection of T cell receptor beta chains follows, all from one sample in a study of blood T cell repertoires in COVID-19. Some clones are missing from TCRdb's copy, which holds only in-frame ones; the method was immunoSEQ multiplex PCR. The data contain approximately 170,000 clones, around 84% of them seen just once; the ten biggest clones take up nearly 8%. Sequenced sample: PBMCs or T cells enriched from blood (not recorded which). These receptors were taken from a woman aged 45 to 65 who had recovered from COVID-19. CDR3s include the opening cysteine and the closing phenylalanine or tryptophan. The order of the fields is V gene, clone size, J gene, D gene, CDR3 DNA, CDR3 protein. D genes are given only for firm matches. Expanded clones are given a class, and other clones once, few, many or no size at all.

v_gene: TRBV27; abundance: .; j_gene: TRBJ2-3; d_gene: .; CDR3nt: TGTGCCAGCAGTTTAACCGCCGGACGGGGGAGAACAGATACGCAGTATTTT; CDR3aa: CASSLTAGRGRTDTQYF
v_gene: TRBV4-2; abundance: .; j_gene: TRBJ2-7; d_gene: .; CDR3nt: TGTGCCAGCAGCCAAGTTCTCGGCAGAGGCGACGAGCAGTACTTC; CDR3aa: CASSQVLGRGDEQYF
v_gene: TRBV5-5; abundance: .; j_gene: TRBJ2-5; d_gene: TRBD1; CDR3nt: TGTGCCAGCAGCATTCGACAGGGCGAGACCCAGTACTTC; CDR3aa: CASSIRQGETQYF
v_gene: TRBV6-5; abundance: .; j_gene: TRBJ2-1; d_gene: TRBD1; CDR3nt: TGTGCCAGCAGGGACAGGGGAATCTTAGGCGATGAGCAGTTCTTC; CDR3aa: CASRDRGILGDEQFF
v_gene: TRBV24-1; abundance: .; j_gene: TRBJ2-3; d_gene: .; CDR3nt: TGTGCCACCAGTCCTTATGCAGGGGCTTTAGATACGCAGTATTTT; CDR3aa: CATSPYAGALDTQYF
v_gene: TRBV28; abundance: .; j_gene: TRBJ2-7; d_gene: .; CDR3nt: TGTGCCAGCAGTACGGCCGGGAAACTCTACGAGCAGTACTTC; CDR3aa: CASSTAGKLYEQYF
v_gene: TRBV5-1; abundance: .; j_gene: TRBJ2-3; d_gene: .; CDR3nt: TGCGCCAGCAGCTTGGGGGGAGCTAGCACAGATACGCAGTATTTT; CDR3aa: CASSLGGASTDTQYF
v_gene: TRBV9; abundance: .; j_gene: TRBJ1-3; d_gene: .; CDR3nt: TGTGCCAGCAGCGCGACAGGTGCCCCTGGAAACACCATATATTTT; CDR3aa: CASSATGAPGNTIYF
v_gene: TRBV28; abundance: .; j_gene: TRBJ1-1; d_gene: TRBD1; CDR3nt: TGTGCCAGCAGTTTAGGGGGACAGGGAGGGACTGAAGCTTTCTTT; CDR3aa: CASSLGGQGGTEAFF
v_gene: TRBV6-5; abundance: .; j_gene: TRBJ2-7; d_gene: .; CDR3nt: TGTGCCAGCAGCATTCGACTAGAAGGGCTCTACGAGCAGTACTTC; CDR3aa: CASSIRLEGLYEQYF
v_gene: TRBV7-3; abundance: .; j_gene: TRBJ2-3; d_gene: TRBD2; CDR3nt: TGTGCCAGCAGCCGAGGACTAGCGGGAGGGGTAGATACGCAGTATTTT; CDR3aa: CASSRGLAGGVDTQYF
v_gene: TRBV7-9; abundance: .; j_gene: TRBJ2-1; d_gene: .; CDR3nt: TGTGCCAGCAGCTTTGGTCCCAGGGTCGGTAATGAGCAGTTCTTC; CDR3aa: CASSFGPRVGNEQFF
v_gene: TRBV3-1/TRBV3-2; abundance: .; j_gene: TRBJ2-7; d_gene: .; CDR3nt: TGTGCCAGCAGCCAAGCCTGGGCTCCCTACGAGCAGTACTTC; CDR3aa: CASSQAWAPYEQYF
v_gene: TRBV28; abundance: .; j_gene: TRBJ2-2; d_gene: TRBD2; CDR3nt: TGTGCCAGCAGTTCTTCTAGCGGGAGGGTCCACGGGGAGCTGTTTTTT; CDR3aa: CASSSSSGRVHGELFF
v_gene: TRBV7-8; abundance: .; j_gene: TRBJ1-5; d_gene: .; CDR3nt: TGTGCCAGCAGCTTAGAAACCAGGGATAGCAATCAGCCCCAGCATTTT; CDR3aa: CASSLETRDSNQPQHF
v_gene: TRBV2; abundance: .; j_gene: TRBJ2-5; d_gene: .; CDR3nt: TGTGCCAGCAGTGAAGCTTCTAGGCTAGGAGAGACCCAGTACTTC; CDR3aa: CASSEASRLGETQYF
v_gene: TRBV27; abundance: .; j_gene: TRBJ1-5; d_gene: .; CDR3nt: TGTGCCAGCAGTTTAAGGAGGGGAGGACAGCCCCAGCATTTT; CDR3aa: CASSLRRGGQPQHF
v_gene: TRBV3-1/TRBV3-2; abundance: .; j_gene: TRBJ1-1; d_gene: TRBD1; CDR3nt: TGTGCCAGCAGCCAGACAGGGCTTGAAGCTTTCTTT; CDR3aa: CASSQTGLEAFF
v_gene: TRBV19; abundance: .; j_gene: TRBJ2-1; d_gene: TRBD2; CDR3nt: TGTGCCAGTAGTTCCCTAGCGGGAGGACTCAATGAGCAGTTCTTC; CDR3aa: CASSSLAGGLNEQFF
v_gene: TRBV28; abundance: .; j_gene: TRBJ1-2; d_gene: TRBD1; CDR3nt: TGTGCCAGCACCCCCGGACAGGGAGTAAATTATGGCTACACCTTC; CDR3aa: CASTPGQGVNYGYTF
v_gene: TRBV9; abundance: .; j_gene: TRBJ1-1; d_gene: .; CDR3nt: TGTGCCAGCAGCGTCCTCGGTACAGGCGGTGAAGCTTTCTTT; CDR3aa: CASSVLGTGGEAFF
v_gene: TRBV2; abundance: .; j_gene: TRBJ2-2; d_gene: TRBD2; CDR3nt: TGTGCCAGCAGTGACAGCGGGGCGAACACCGGGGAGCTGTTTTTT; CDR3aa: CASSDSGANTGELFF
v_gene: TRBV11-2; abundance: .; j_gene: TRBJ2-7; d_gene: TRBD1; CDR3nt: TGTGCCAGCAGCCCCTTCAGGGGGCAGGCCTACGAGCAGTACTTC; CDR3aa: CASSPFRGQAYEQYF
v_gene: TRBV6-1; abundance: once; j_gene: TRBJ1-5; d_gene: .; CDR3nt: TGTGCCAGCAGTGAAGGCGGGACGGCTAATCAGCCCCAGCATTTT; CDR3aa: CASSEGGTANQPQHF
v_gene: TRBV5-5; abundance: .; j_gene: TRBJ2-7; d_gene: .; CDR3nt: TGTGCCAGCAGCTTCCGGGGTTACGAGCAGTACTTC; CDR3aa: CASSFRGYEQYF
v_gene: TRBV29-1; abundance: .; j_gene: TRBJ2-2; d_gene: TRBD2; CDR3nt: TGCAGCGTAGACACTAGCGGGGGTAACACCGGGGAGCTGTTTTTT; CDR3aa: CSVDTSGGNTGELFF
v_gene: TRBV9; abundance: .; j_gene: TRBJ2-7; d_gene: TRBD1; CDR3nt: TGTGCCAGCAGCGTAGGTACCAGGGGGCTCGAGCAGTACTTC; CDR3aa: CASSVGTRGLEQYF
v_gene: TRBV7-2; abundance: .; j_gene: TRBJ1-1; d_gene: .; CDR3nt: TGTGCCAGCAGCTTATTCGTAGGACAGGAAGCTTTCTTT; CDR3aa: CASSLFVGQEAFF
v_gene: TRBV5-1; abundance: many; j_gene: TRBJ2-5; d_gene: TRBD1; CDR3nt: TGCGCCAGCAGCTTGGGGACAGGGGGAGAGACCCAGTACTTC; CDR3aa: CASSLGTGGETQYF
v_gene: TRBV5-1; abundance: few; j_gene: TRBJ1-2; d_gene: .; CDR3nt: TGCGCCAGCAGTTCGGACGGGGGCTATGGCTACACCTTC; CDR3aa: CASSSDGGYGYTF
v_gene: TRBV5-4; abundance: .; j_gene: TRBJ1-2; d_gene: .; CDR3nt: TGTGCCAGCAGCTTAGTAGGAGACTATGGCTACACCTTC; CDR3aa: CASSLVGDYGYTF
v_gene: TRBV5-3; abundance: .; j_gene: TRBJ1-4; d_gene: .; CDR3nt: TGTGCCAGAAGCTTGGATCAGAATGAAAAACTGTTTTTT; CDR3aa: CARSLDQNEKLFF
v_gene: TRBV24-1; abundance: once; j_gene: TRBJ2-1; d_gene: TRBD1; CDR3nt: TGTGCCACCAGTGACCCGGGACAGGGAGTTGAGCAGTTCTTC; CDR3aa: CATSDPGQGVEQFF
v_gene: TRBV6-1; abundance: .; j_gene: TRBJ1-6; d_gene: TRBD1; CDR3nt: TGTGCCAGCAGTGACGGGACAGTAAATTCACCCCTCCACTTT; CDR3aa: CASSDGTVNSPLHF
v_gene: TRBV6-5; abundance: .; j_gene: TRBJ1-5; d_gene: .; CDR3nt: TGTGCCAGCAGTTCCTCACCGAGCGGGCCCCAGCATTTT; CDR3aa: CASSSSPSGPQHF
v_gene: TRBV6-5; abundance: .; j_gene: TRBJ1-2; d_gene: .; CDR3nt: TGTGCCAGCACCCCGGCGGACTATGGCTACACCTTC; CDR3aa: CASTPADYGYTF
v_gene: TRBV6-5; abundance: .; j_gene: TRBJ1-5; d_gene: TRBD1; CDR3nt: TGTGCCAGCGTACTCGACAGGGTAGCAAATCAGCCCCAGCATTTT; CDR3aa: CASVLDRVANQPQHF
v_gene: TRBV9; abundance: .; j_gene: TRBJ2-3; d_gene: .; CDR3nt: TGTGCCAGCAGCGTAGGAGCGGGACAGGTCACAGATACGCAGTATTTT; CDR3aa: CASSVGAGQVTDTQYF
v_gene: TRBV10-3; abundance: .; j_gene: TRBJ2-4; d_gene: .; CDR3nt: TGTGCCATCAGTGAAGGGGGGGAGGACATTCAGTACTTC; CDR3aa: CAISEGGEDIQYF
v_gene: TRBV6-5; abundance: once; j_gene: TRBJ2-3; d_gene: TRBD1; CDR3nt: TGTGCCAGCAGCCGGGACAGGGGGGATACGCAGTATTTT; CDR3aa: CASSRDRGDTQYF
v_gene: TRBV5-6; abundance: .; j_gene: TRBJ2-2; d_gene: TRBD2; CDR3nt: TGTGCCAGCAGCCCCGGGACTAGCGGGATTCTGGGGGAGCTGTTTTTT; CDR3aa: CASSPGTSGILGELFF
v_gene: TRBV4-3; abundance: .; j_gene: TRBJ1-3; d_gene: .; CDR3nt: TGCGCCAGCAGCCAAGTCTGGGCCTTTCCAACCTCTGGAAACACCATATATTTT; CDR3aa: CASSQVWAFPTSGNTIYF
v_gene: TRBV28; abundance: .; j_gene: TRBJ2-3; d_gene: TRBD1; CDR3nt: TGTGCCAGCGTATCGACAGGGACAGATACGCAGTATTTT; CDR3aa: CASVSTGTDTQYF
v_gene: TRBV4-1; abundance: once; j_gene: TRBJ2-2; d_gene: TRBD2; CDR3nt: TGCGCCAGCAGCCAAGTCTCGGCGGGGGGGCTAAACACCGGGGAGCTGTTTTTT; CDR3aa: CASSQVSAGGLNTGELFF